These 13 T cell receptor beta chains were sequenced from one sample in a study of sequential checkpoint blockade in melanoma. Generated by immunoSEQ multiplex PCR, the TCRdb table keeps only in-frame clones and is missing some. In the table there are some 13,000 clones, 21% of which are singletons. Indicated treatment: randomized to nivolumab then ipilimumab (arm A) or the reverse (arm B). Material: tumor tissue (inferred from file names), obtained from a patient given nivolumab and ipilimumab in sequence. These receptors were collected from a human donor with melanoma.

This clone was seen a handful of times. The chain carries TRBV9 and TRBJ2-1; TRBD2 agrees at 7 bases. With V trimmed by 2 bases and J by 9 bases, 8 bases remained unmatched. Germline assignment: CDR1 SGDLS and CDR2 YYNGEE. The CDR3 is made up of 14 amino acids. As DNA, the CDR3 is TGTGCCAGCAGCGTGCTCAGCGGGGTAGTTGAGCAGTTCTTC. Amino acid sequence: CASSVLSGVVEQFF. Based on the CDR3 plus reference TRBV9 and TRBJ2-1, the full variable domain is DSGVTQTPKHLITATGQRVTLRCSPRSGDLSVYWYQQSLDQGLQFLIQYYNGEERAKGNILERFSAQQFPDLHSELNLSSLELGDSALYFCASSVLSGVVEQFFGPGTRLTVL.

This clone was counted many times. The chain is built from TRBV11-3 and TRBJ2-1; D possibly corresponds to TRBD1 (8 bases). V was pared by 1 base and J by 6 bases, with 19 bases between. This CDR3 region has 17 residues. CDR1 and CDR2 from the germline V gene are SGHNT and YENEEA. CDR3 residues: CASSLGWEGQAFNEQFF. In DNA form, the CDR3 reads TGTGCCAGCAGCTTAGGGTGGGAGGGACAGGCCTTCAATGAGCAGTTCTTC.

This sequence joins TRBV18 and TRBJ2-2, with TRBD2 identical over 10 bases. In germline, CDR1 is KGHSH, CDR2 LQKENI. The CDR3 runs to 19 residues. V gave up 5 bases and J gave up 1 base; unmatched junction bases: 13. CDR3 nucleotides: TGTGCCAGCTCAGTGGCCCCTAGCGGGGGTCCGATGAACACCGGGGAGCTGTTTTTT. Amino acids: CASSVAPSGGPMNTGELFF. Variable domain in full (rest from reference TRBV18 and TRBJ2-2): NAGVMQNPRHLVRRRGQEARLRCSPMKGHSHVYWYRQLPEEGLKFMVYLQKENIIDESGMPKERFSAEFPKEGPSILRIQQVVRGDSAAYFCASSVAPSGGPMNTGELFFGEGSRLTVL.

This clone was seen only a few times. This chain joins TRBV6-8 and TRBJ1-5; no definite D call. Looked up from germline, CDR1 is MNHGY and CDR2 is SAAAGT. V lost 0 bases and J 4 bases, leaving 4 bases between the germline ends. The CDR3 has 13 amino acids. The CDR3: CASSYSMNQPQHF. The CDR3, as DNA: TGTGCCAGCAGTTACTCAATGAATCAGCCCCAGCATTTT.

The rearrangement joins TRBV29-1 to TRBJ1-2; D not certain. Germline V lookup: CDR1 SQVTM, CDR2 ANQGSEA. This CDR3 region has 12 residues. V lost 2 bases, J lost 10 bases, and 14 bases lay in between. The CDR3 reads CSVERAITDYTF. Written as DNA, the CDR3 is TGCAGCGTTGAACGGGCAATAACAGACTACACCTTC. The variable domain in full, completed from reference TRBV29-1 and TRBJ1-2, reads SAVISQKPSRDICQRGTSLTIQCQVDSQVTMMFWYRQQPGQSLTLIATANQGSEATYESGFVIDKFPISRPNLTFSTLTVSNMSPEDSSIYLCSVERAITDYTFGSGTRLTVV.

This clone showed up many times. The J gene is TRBJ1-1, the V gene TRBV11-3; 9 positions match TRBD1. CDR1 and CDR2 from the germline V gene are SGHNT and YENEEA. The J segment lost 2 bases and the V segment lost 2 bases, leaving 9 bases of the junction unmatched. CDR3 length equals 17 residues. The CDR3 DNA sequence: TGTGCCAGCAGCTTAATTTCGGGACAGGGACCCAACACTGAAGCTTTCTTT. Its translation is CASSLISGQGPNTEAFF. Full variable domain (outside the CDR3, taken from reference TRBV11-3 and TRBJ1-1): EAGVVQSPRYKIIEKKQPVAFWCNPISGHNTLYWYLQNLGQGPELLIRYENEEAVDDSQLPKDRFSAERLKGVDSTLKIQPAELGDSAVYLCASSLISGQGPNTEAFFGQGTRLTVV.

This chain links TRBV10-3 with TRBJ2-1; possibly TRBD2 for D (6 bases). This CDR3 contains 14 residues. Trimming pared 2 bases from V and 6 bases from J, leaving 11 bases between. Germline lookup yields CDR1 ENHRY and CDR2 SYGVKD. The CDR3 sequence: CAISEPNGGNEQFF. CDR3 nucleotides: TGTGCCATCAGTGAGCCCAACGGGGGCAATGAGCAGTTCTTC.

The genes are TRBV11-3 and TRBJ2-5; D is possibly TRBD1 (5 bases). V was cut by 2 bases and J by 1 base, with 23 bases left in between. CDR1 and CDR2 (germline): SGHNT, YENEEA. This CDR3 contains 19 residues. The CDR3 spells CASSLTWTRDRETQETQYF. In DNA, the CDR3 is TGTGCCAGCAGCTTAACTTGGACCAGGGATAGGGAAACCCAAGAGACCCAGTACTTC.

The chain joins TRBV18 to TRBJ1-3; no reliable D call. This CDR3 comprises 14 residues. The V and J ends lost 3 bases and 4 bases respectively, with 10 bases between them. Germline V gene lookup returns CDR1 KGHSH and CDR2 LQKENI. The CDR3 coding sequence is TGTGCCAGCTCACCCATAGTCGGGGGAAACACCATATATTTT. Translating it yields CASSPIVGGNTIYF. Variable domain in full (rest from reference TRBV18 and TRBJ1-3): NAGVMQNPRHLVRRRGQEARLRCSPMKGHSHVYWYRQLPEEGLKFMVYLQKENIIDESGMPKERFSAEFPKEGPSILRIQQVVRGDSAAYFCASSPIVGGNTIYFGEGSWLTVV.

CDR3 sequence reads: CSVEDLGSAGELFF. The CDR3 bases are TGCAGCGTTGAAGATCTTGGGTCGGCCGGGGAGCTGTTTTTT. The rearrangement uses TRBV29-1 and TRBJ2-2; no clear D gene. V lost 0 bases and J lost 6, with 11 bases in between. This CDR3 is built from 14 residues. From germline, CDR1 is SQVTM and CDR2 ANQGSEA.

The gene calls are TRBV30 and TRBJ2-5; D perhaps matches TRBD2 (6 bases). V lost 5 bases, J lost 4 bases, and 14 bases lay in between. Per the germline V gene, CDR1 is GTSNPN and CDR2 is SVGIG (reference sequence). The CDR3 totals 13 residues. CDR3 nucleotides: TGTGCCTGGGACCGGGGAGGAGGAGAGACCCAGTACTTC. Its protein product is CAWDRGGGETQYF.

The gene calls are TRBV11-3 and TRBJ2-7; D is unclear. The CDR3 sequence is 15 residues long. CDR1 and CDR2 from the germline V gene are SGHNT and YENEEA. V was trimmed by 5 bases and J by 6 bases, leaving 20 bases between them. The CDR3 sequence is CASSQTFGVGGEQYF. The CDR3 DNA is TGTGCCAGCAGCCAGACGTTTGGGGTGGGTGGCGAGCAGTACTTC.

The chain is built from TRBV15 and TRBJ2-7, with TRBD1 identical over 11 bases. Germline-derived CDR1 and CDR2 are LNHNV and YYDKDF (reference sequence). J lost 2 bases, V lost 1 base, and 7 bases had no gene match. This CDR3 is built from 17 residues. In DNA, the CDR3 is TGTGCCACCAGCAGAGGACCGGGACAGGGGGTGCCCTACGAGCAGTACTTC. Protein product: CATSRGPGQGVPYEQYF.